This TCR beta chain was identified during a study of blood T cell repertoires in COVID-19. About the study: The study drew acute and convalescent COVID-19 samples from the United States, Italy and Spain. T cells, B-cell-depleted T cells, or PBMCs provided the cDNA or gDNA that served as material.

As originally analysed: Estimated nucleated cell counts came from reference gene primer amplification. Clones were sequenced by immunoSEQ multiplex PCR, and TCRdb holds only the in-frame ones, with some missing. Clone size and the V and J calls come from that table; the DNA yielded D and trimming. The sample lists 150,000 to 200,000 clones; 85% to 90% were seen once. V lost 0 bases and J lost 4; bases outside the gene matches: 3. From germline, CDR1 is LGHNA and CDR2 YNFKEQ. The CDR3 contains 15 residues. Patients at the Seattle site were enrolled during active infection and followed longitudinally. The TCR comes from an older woman with COVID-19, enrolled during active disease. The rearrangement joins TRBV4-2 to TRBJ2-1, with 7 bases fitting TRBD2. The sequenced material came from peripheral blood. The CDR3 spells CASSQDGREYNEQFF. The DNA of the CDR3 is TGTGCCAGCAGCCAAGATGGGCGGGAGTACAATGAGCAGTTCTTC.